This TCR beta chain was sequenced for a study of blood T cell repertoires in COVID-19. The trim removed 5 bases at V and 0 bases at J, leaving 6 bases unmatched. Germline V lookup: CDR1 MNHNY, CDR2 SVGAGI (reference sequence). This CDR3 region has 16 residues. This table comes from immunoSEQ multiplex PCR, and its TCRdb copy is limited to in-frame clones, with some not included. Here the sample spans hundreds of thousands of clones, around 90% being singletons. The rearrangement joins TRBV6-6 to TRBJ2-7, with 11 bases fitting TRBD2. The sequenced sample consisted of peripheral blood. The clonotype was recovered from a woman aged 50 to 60 who had recovered from COVID-19. The CDR3 is CASSPTGLAGSYEQYF. The DNA of the CDR3 is TGTGCCAGCAGTCCAACTGGACTAGCGGGCTCCTACGAGCAGTACTTC.